The clone carrying this T cell receptor (beta chain) appeared many times. The antigen remains unidentified. This sample was included in a study of molecular identifiers for immune sequencing clone quantification. On the study more broadly: RNA from around 20,000 or 100,000 naive CD8 cells was split five ways in replicates, with four sequenced. General observations from the study: Among effectors, clones above 20 RNA copies held over 98% of molecules; among naive cells, under 1%.

Between roughly 19,000 and 1,100,000 sorted cells, with 10%, 30% or 50% RNA, yielded naive CD8 libraries. Germline CDR1 is KGHDR and CDR2 is SFDVKD. The V end was cut by 3 bases, the J end by 3 bases, with 8 bases between. This CDR3 comprises 13 residues. Bulk TCR libraries were made with methods that had been previously described and with listed TCR primers. TCRdb called the PCR reads again in MiXCR, with one record for every CDR3 protein. The sample holds about 630,000 distinct CDR3 sequences, less than 30% seen once. V and J are TRBV24-1 and TRBJ2-7; possibly TRBD1 for D (6 bases). The TCR originated in a human donor in good health. Some libraries in this study had Jurkat cell RNA spiked in. Sequenced material: naive CD8+ T cells from blood, with Jurkat cell RNA spiked in. Sample subset: FACS-sorted CD8+CD4-CCR7+CD45RA+ naive T cells. As DNA, the CDR3 is TGTGCCACCAGTGATCTACAGGGCTACGAGCAGTACTTC. Translating gives CATSDLQGYEQYF.